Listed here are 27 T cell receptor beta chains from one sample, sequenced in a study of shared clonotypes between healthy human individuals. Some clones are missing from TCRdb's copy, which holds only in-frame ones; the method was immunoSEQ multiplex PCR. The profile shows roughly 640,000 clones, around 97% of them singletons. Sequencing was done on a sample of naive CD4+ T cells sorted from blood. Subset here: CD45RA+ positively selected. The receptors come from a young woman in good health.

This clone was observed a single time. CDR3 coding DNA: TGTGCCAGCAGTGAACCGGACAGCCAAGAGACCCAGTACTTC. Its translation is CASSEPDSQETQYF. The rearrangement joins TRBV6-1 to TRBJ2-5, with D perhaps matching TRBD1 (6 bases). Germline V gene sequence: CDR1 MNHNS, CDR2 SASEGT. This CDR3 contains 14 residues. The V end lost 2 bases, the J end lost 1 base, and 8 bases lay between the germline ends.

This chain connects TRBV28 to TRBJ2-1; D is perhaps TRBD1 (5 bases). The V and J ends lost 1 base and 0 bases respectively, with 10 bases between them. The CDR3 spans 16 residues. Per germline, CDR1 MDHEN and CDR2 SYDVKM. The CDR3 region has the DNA TGTGCCAGCAGTTTATCAGGGTTTAGCTCCTACAATGAGCAGTTCTTC. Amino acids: CASSLSGFSSYNEQFF. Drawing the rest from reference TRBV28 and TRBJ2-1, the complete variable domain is DVKVTQSSRYLVKRTGEKVFLECVQDMDHENMFWYRQDPGLGLRLIYFSYDVKMKEKGDIPEGYSVSREKKERFSLILESASTNQTSMYLCASSLSGFSSYNEQFFGPGTRLTVL.

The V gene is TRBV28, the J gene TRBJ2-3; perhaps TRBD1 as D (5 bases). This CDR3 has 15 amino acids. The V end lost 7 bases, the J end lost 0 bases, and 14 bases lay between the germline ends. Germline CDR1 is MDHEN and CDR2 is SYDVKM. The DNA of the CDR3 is TGTGCCAGCATTGGAACAGGCCTTAGCACAGATACGCAGTATTTT. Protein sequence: CASIGTGLSTDTQYF.

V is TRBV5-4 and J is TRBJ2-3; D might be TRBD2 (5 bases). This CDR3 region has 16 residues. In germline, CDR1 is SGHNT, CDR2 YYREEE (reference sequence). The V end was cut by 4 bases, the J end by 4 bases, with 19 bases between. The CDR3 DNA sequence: TGTGCCAGCAGCCCCACACCCCCGGGATTCTCAGATACGCAGTATTTT. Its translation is CASSPTPPGFSDTQYF.

DNA of the CDR3: TGTGCCAGCTCACCTGTGGCTACTAGCGGGAGGGGGTACGAGCAGTACTTC. Encoded protein: CASSPVATSGRGYEQYF. The V call is TRBV18, the J call TRBJ2-7, with 13 bases matching TRBD2. The length of the CDR3 is 17 residues. Trimming cost V 3 bases and J 4 bases; bases outside gene matches: 9. Germline CDR1 is KGHSH and CDR2 is LQKENI. Complete variable domain (other parts from reference TRBV18 and TRBJ2-7): NAGVMQNPRHLVRRRGQEARLRCSPMKGHSHVYWYRQLPEEGLKFMVYLQKENIIDESGMPKERFSAEFPKEGPSILRIQQVVRGDSAAYFCASSPVATSGRGYEQYFGPGTRLTVT.

The CDR3 region has the DNA TGTGCCAGCTCACCACCGGGACAGCGGACCTACGAGCAGTACTTC. Protein: CASSPPGQRTYEQYF. The chain has TRBV18 and TRBJ2-7; 7 nucleotides line up with TRBD1. Germline V lookup: CDR1 KGHSH, CDR2 LQKENI. The CDR3 contains 15 residues. V trimming: 0 bases; J trimming: 2 bases; junction bases outside the gene matches: 4.

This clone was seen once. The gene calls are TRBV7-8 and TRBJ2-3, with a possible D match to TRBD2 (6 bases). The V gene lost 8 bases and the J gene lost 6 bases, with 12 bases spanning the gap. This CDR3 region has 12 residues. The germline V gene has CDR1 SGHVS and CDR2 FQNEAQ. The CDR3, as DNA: TGTGCCAGCGAATCAGCGGGTGATACGCAGTATTTT. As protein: CASESAGDTQYF.

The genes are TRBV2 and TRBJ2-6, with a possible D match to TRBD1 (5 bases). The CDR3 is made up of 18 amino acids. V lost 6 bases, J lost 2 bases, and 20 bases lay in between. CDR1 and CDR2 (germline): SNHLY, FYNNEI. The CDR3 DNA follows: TGTGCCAGCAGGTTCTTTATGCGGTCAGGGACTGGGGCCAACGTCCTGACTTTC. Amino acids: CASRFFMRSGTGANVLTF.

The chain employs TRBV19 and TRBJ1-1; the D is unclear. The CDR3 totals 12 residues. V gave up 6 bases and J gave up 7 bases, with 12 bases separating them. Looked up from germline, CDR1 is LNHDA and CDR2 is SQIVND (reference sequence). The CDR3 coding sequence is TGTGCCAGTAGGCAGTTAGAGGGTGAAGCTTTCTTT. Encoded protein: CASRQLEGEAFF. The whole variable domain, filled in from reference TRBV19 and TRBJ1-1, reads DGGITQSPKYLFRKEGQNVTLSCEQNLNHDAMYWYRQDPGQGLRLIYYSQIVNDFQKGDIAEGYSVSREKKESFPLTVTSAQKNPTAFYLCASRQLEGEAFFGQGTRLTVV.

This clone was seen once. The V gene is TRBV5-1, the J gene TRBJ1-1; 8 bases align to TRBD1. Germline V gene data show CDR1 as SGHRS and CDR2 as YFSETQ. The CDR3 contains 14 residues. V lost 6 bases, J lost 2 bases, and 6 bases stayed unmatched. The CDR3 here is CASKPGQDNTEAFF. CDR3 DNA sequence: TGCGCCAGCAAACCGGGACAGGACAACACTGAAGCTTTCTTT.

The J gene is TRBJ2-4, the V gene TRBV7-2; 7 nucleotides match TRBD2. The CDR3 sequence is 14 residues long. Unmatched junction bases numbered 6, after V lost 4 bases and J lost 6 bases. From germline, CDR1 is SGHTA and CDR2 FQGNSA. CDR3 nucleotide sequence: TGTGCCAGCAGCTCGACTAGCCCGCCAAACATTCAGTACTTC. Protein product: CASSSTSPPNIQYF.

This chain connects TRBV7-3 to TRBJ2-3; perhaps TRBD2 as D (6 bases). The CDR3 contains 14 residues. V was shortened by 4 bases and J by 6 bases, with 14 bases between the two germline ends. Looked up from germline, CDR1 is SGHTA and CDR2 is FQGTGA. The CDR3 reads CASSSGSLADTQYF. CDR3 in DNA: TGTGCCAGCAGCTCCGGGAGCCTGGCGGATACGCAGTATTTT.

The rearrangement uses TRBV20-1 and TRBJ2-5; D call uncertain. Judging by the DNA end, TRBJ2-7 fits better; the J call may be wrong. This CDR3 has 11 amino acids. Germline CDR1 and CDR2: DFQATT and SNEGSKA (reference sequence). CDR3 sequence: CSARDPGEQYF. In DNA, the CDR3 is TGCAGTGCTAGAGATCCGGGCGAGCAGTACTTC.

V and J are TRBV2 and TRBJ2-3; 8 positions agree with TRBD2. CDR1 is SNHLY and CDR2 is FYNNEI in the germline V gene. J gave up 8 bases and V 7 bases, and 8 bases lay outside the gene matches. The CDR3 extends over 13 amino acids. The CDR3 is CASTSGGRGTQYF. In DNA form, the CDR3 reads TGTGCCAGCACCTCGGGGGGGCGGGGTACGCAGTATTTT.

The CDR3 sequence is CASTAGLAGGSTGELFF. As DNA, the CDR3 is TGTGCCAGCACCGCCGGACTAGCGGGAGGGAGCACCGGGGAGCTGTTTTTT. V gene TRBV27 combines with J gene TRBJ2-2; 15 bases are shared with TRBD2. Germline V lookup: CDR1 MNHEY, CDR2 SMNVEV (reference sequence). The CDR3 length is 17 residues. Unmatched junction bases numbered 7, after V lost 7 bases and J lost 4 bases.

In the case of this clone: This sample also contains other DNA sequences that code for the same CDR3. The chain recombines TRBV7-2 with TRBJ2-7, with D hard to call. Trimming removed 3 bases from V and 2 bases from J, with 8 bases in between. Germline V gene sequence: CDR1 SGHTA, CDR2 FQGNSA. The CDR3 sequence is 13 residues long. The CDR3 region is CASSFDFTYEQYF. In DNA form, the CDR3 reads TGTGCCAGCAGCTTCGACTTTACCTACGAGCAGTACTTC.

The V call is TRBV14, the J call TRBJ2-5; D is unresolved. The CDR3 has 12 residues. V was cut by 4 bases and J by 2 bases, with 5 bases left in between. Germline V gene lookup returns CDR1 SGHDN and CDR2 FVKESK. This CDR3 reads CASSRFQETQYF. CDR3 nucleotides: TGTGCCAGCAGCCGCTTTCAAGAGACCCAGTACTTC. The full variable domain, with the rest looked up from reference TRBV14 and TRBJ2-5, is EAGVTQFPSHSVIEKGQTVTLRCDPISGHDNLYWYRRVMGKEIKFLLHFVKESKQDESGMPNNRFLAERTGGTYSTLKVQPAELEDSGVYFCASSRFQETQYFGPGTRLLVL.

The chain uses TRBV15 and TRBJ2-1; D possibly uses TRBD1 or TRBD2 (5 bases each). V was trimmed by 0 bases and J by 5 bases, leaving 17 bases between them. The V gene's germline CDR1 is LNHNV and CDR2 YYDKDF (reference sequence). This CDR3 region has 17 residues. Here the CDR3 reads CATSRDEGRGAHNEQFF. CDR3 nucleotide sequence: TGTGCCACCAGCAGAGATGAGGGCCGAGGGGCGCACAATGAGCAGTTCTTC.

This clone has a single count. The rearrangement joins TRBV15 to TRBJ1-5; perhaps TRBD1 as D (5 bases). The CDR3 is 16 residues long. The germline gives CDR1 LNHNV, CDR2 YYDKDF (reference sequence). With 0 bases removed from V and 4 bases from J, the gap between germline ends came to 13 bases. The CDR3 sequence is CATSRDSGRMNQPQHF. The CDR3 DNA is TGTGCCACCAGCAGAGATTCGGGACGGATGAATCAGCCCCAGCATTTT.

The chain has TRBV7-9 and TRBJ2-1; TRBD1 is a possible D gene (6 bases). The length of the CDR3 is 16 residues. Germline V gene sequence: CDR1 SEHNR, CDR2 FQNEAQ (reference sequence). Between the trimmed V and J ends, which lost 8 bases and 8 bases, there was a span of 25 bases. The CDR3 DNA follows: TGTGCCAGCCGGGACAACGACAGGCCCGTTCGAGATGAGCAGTTCTTC. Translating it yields CASRDNDRPVRDEQFF.

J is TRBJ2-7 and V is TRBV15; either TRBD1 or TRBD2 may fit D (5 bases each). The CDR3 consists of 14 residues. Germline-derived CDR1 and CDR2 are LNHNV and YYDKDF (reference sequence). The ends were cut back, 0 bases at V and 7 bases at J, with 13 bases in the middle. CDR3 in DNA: TGTGCCACCAGCAGAGATGGCAGGGACGCGGAGCAGTACTTC. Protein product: CATSRDGRDAEQYF.

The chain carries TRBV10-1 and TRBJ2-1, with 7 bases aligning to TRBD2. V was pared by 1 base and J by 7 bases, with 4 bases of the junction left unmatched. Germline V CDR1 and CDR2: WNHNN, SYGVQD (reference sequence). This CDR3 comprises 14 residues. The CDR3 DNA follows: TGCGCCAGCAGTGAGTGGGGTAGCGGGAATGAGCAGTTCTTC. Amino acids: CASSEWGSGNEQFF.

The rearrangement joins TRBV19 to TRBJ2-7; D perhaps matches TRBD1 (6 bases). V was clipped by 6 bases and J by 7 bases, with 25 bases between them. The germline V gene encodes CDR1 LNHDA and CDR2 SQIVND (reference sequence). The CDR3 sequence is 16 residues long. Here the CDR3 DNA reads TGTGCCAGTAGCGACATACAGGGTGCGGGCTCGGAGGAGCAGTACTTC. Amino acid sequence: CASSDIQGAGSEEQYF.

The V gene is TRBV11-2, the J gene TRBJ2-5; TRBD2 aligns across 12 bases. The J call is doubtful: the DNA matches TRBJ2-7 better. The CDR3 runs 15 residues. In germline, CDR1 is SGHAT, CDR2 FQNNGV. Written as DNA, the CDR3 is TGTGCCAGCAGCTCGACTAGCGGGAGCTCCTACGAGCAGTACTTC. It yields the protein CASSSTSGSSYEQYF.

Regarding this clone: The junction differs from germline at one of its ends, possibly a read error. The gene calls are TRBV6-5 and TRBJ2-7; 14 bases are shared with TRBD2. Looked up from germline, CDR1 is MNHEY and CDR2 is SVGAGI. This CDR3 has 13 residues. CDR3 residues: CVSKGLAGAEQYF. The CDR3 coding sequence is TGTGTCAGCAAGGGACTAGCGGGAGCCGAGCAGTACTTC.

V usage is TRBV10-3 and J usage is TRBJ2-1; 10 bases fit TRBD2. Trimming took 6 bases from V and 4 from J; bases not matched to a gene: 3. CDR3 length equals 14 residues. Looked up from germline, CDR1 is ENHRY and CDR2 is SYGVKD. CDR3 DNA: TGTGCCATCAGGGGGACTAGCGATTACAATGAGCAGTTCTTC. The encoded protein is CAIRGTSDYNEQFF.

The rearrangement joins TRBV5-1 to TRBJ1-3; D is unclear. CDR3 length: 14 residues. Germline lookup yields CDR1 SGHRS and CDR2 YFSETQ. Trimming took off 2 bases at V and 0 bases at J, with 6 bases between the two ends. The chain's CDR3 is CASSFPDSGNTIYF. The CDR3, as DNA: TGCGCCAGCAGCTTTCCGGACTCTGGAAACACCATATATTTT.